This T cell receptor (beta chain) was observed in a study of Ad26.COV2.S vaccination and SARS-CoV-2 variants. Study-wide context: The donor was enrolled in the Ad26.COV2.S arm of the COV1001 trial. Findings and caveats of the study: Vaccinated and placebo-treated recipients had similar non-spike TCR breadth.

For this clone: Its specificity is not known.

Sample treatment: about 20 received Ad26.COV2.S at low or high dose, single or two shots; about 5 received placebo; per-sample allocation not given. The study sampled participants on day 63 after the first vaccine or placebo injection. The germline gives CDR1 LGHNA, CDR2 YSLEER. V lost 0 bases and J lost 2; bases outside the gene matches: 11. The length of the CDR3 is 18 residues. TCRdb's copy holds only in-frame clones and misses some; the assay was immunoSEQ multiplex PCR. Of about 400,000 clones in the sample, about 90% were seen once. This clonotype was obtained from a person between 18 and 60 years old who received the Ad26.COV2.S COVID-19 vaccine or a placebo. Specimen: peripheral blood, collected in a trial of Ad26.COV2.S vaccine versus placebo. This chain connects TRBV4-3 to TRBJ2-3, with 7 positions matching TRBD2. The CDR3 loop is CASSQDRGSGAYTDTQYF. Here the CDR3 DNA reads TGCGCCAGCAGCCAAGATCGCGGCAGCGGGGCGTACACAGATACGCAGTATTTT.